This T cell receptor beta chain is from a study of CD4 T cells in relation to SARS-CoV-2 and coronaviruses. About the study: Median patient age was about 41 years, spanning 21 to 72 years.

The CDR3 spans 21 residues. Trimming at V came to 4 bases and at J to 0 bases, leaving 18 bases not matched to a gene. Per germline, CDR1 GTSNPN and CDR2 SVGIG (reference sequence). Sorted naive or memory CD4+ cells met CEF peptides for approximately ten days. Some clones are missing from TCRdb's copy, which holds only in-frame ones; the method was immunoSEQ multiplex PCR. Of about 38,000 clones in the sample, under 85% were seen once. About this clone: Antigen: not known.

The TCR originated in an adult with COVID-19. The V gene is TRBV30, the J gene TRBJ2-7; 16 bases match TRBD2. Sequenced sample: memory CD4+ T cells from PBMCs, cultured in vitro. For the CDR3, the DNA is TGTGCCTGGAATCCCGACCCCGGGACTAGCGGGAGGGCCGTCGGCTCCTACGAGCAGTACTTC. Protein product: CAWNPDPGTSGRAVGSYEQYF.